This record looks at one TCR beta chain sequence and its context. The antigen remains unidentified. TCRdb redid the calling of the 5' RACE reads with MiXCR, one entry per CDR3 protein. The table includes approximately 890,000 distinct CDR3 sequences, about 12% detected once. The sample comes from a study of identical twins. The V and J ends lost 1 base and 4 bases, in that order; junction bases with no gene match: 7. The germline gives CDR1 KGHSH, CDR2 LQKENI. This CDR3 spans 16 amino acids. The study, taken as a whole, reports: The models gave estimates that fell short of the out-of-frame TCR alpha sharing seen in monozygotic twins.

Every donor was a healthy Caucasian. The sample was also linked to a second study, of yellow fever vaccine responses in identical twins.

The clonotype comes from a woman aged 18-29 years in good health. The specimen was PBMCs. The V and J genes are TRBV18 and TRBJ2-1, with TRBD1 identical over 7 bases. This chain's CDR3 is CASSPQSGQTYNEQFF. In nucleotides, the CDR3 is TGTGCCAGCTCACCACAATCGGGACAGACTTACAATGAGCAGTTCTTC.